This TCR beta chain was observed in a study of blood T cell repertoires in COVID-19. With V trimmed by 2 bases and J by 2 bases, 9 bases remained unmatched. This CDR3 is built from 17 residues. Germline CDR1 SGHVS, CDR2 FQNEAQ. This table comes from immunoSEQ multiplex PCR, and its TCRdb copy is limited to in-frame clones, with some not included. The sample contains approximately 230,000 clones, 70% to 85% of which appear only once. The chain links TRBV7-8 to TRBJ2-3; TRBD2 matches 8 bases. The clonotype originates from a man older than 75 with acute or convalescent COVID-19. Sequenced material: peripheral blood. CDR3 coding DNA: TGTGCCAGCAGCTTACGAGACAGCGGGGGTATCACAGATACGCAGTATTTT. Residues: CASSLRDSGGITDTQYF.